The 2 T cell receptor beta chains listed next were all sequenced from one sample in a study of tumor T cells in aggressive B-cell lymphoma. Some clones are missing from TCRdb's copy, which holds only in-frame ones; the method was immunoSEQ multiplex PCR. The sample lists about 920 clones, 75% to 90% occurring once. The sequenced sample was tumor tissue. These receptors all come from an adult with diffuse large B cell lymphoma.

The V gene is TRBV2, the J gene TRBJ1-2, with D possibly being TRBD1 (6 bases). V was pared by 9 bases and J by 8 bases, with 16 bases between. The CDR3 spans 12 residues. Germline values: CDR1 SNHLY, CDR2 FYNNEI. CDR3 sequence: CASQQDSGGYTF. DNA for the CDR3: TGTGCCAGTCAACAGGACAGCGGAGGCTACACCTTC.

This chain connects TRBV28 to TRBJ2-1; no definite D call. Trimming removed 5 bases at V and 0 bases at J, with 11 bases between. Germline V gene data show CDR1 as MDHEN and CDR2 as SYDVKM. There are 15 residues in the CDR3. This chain's CDR3 is CASSLFDTSYNEQFF. As DNA, the CDR3 is TGTGCCAGCAGTCTCTTCGACACCTCCTACAATGAGCAGTTCTTC.